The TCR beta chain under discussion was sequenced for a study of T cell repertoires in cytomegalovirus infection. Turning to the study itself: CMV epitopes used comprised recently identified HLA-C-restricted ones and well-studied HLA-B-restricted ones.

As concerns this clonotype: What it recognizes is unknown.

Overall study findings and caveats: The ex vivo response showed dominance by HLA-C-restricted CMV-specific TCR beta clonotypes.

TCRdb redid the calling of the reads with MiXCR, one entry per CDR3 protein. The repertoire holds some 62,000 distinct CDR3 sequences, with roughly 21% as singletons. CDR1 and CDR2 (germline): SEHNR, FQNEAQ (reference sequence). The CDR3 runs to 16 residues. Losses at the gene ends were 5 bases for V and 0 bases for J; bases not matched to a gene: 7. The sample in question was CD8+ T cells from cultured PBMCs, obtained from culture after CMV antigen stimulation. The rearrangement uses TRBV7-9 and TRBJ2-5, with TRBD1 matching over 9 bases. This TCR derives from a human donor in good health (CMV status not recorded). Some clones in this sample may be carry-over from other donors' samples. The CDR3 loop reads CASSPPDRGYQETQYF. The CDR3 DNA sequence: TGTGCCAGCAGCCCTCCGGACAGGGGATACCAAGAGACCCAGTACTTC.